Sequencing of this TCR beta chain was carried out in a study of blood T cell repertoires in COVID-19. The assay was immunoSEQ multiplex PCR, and TCRdb's table has in-frame clones only and misses some. The sample consists of a few hundred thousand clones, around 83% of them appearing once. Germline V CDR1 and CDR2: SEHNR, FQNEAQ (reference sequence). The CDR3 runs to 11 residues. V was pared by 5 bases and J by 13 bases, with 7 bases of the junction left unmatched. The sample holds one count of this clone. The chain employs TRBV7-9 and TRBJ2-5; 7 nucleotides match TRBD1. The sequence derives from a woman between 18 and 29 years old with acute or convalescent COVID-19. Sequences were obtained from peripheral blood. CDR3 in amino acids: CASSRDSYPYF. CDR3 bases: TGTGCCAGCAGCAGGGACAGTTACCCGTACTTC.